This TCR beta chain comes out of a study of blood T cell repertoires in COVID-19. Overall study context: The origin of the acute and convalescent COVID-19 samples was the United States, Italy and Spain.

The method was immunoSEQ multiplex PCR; TCRdb's version includes in-frame clones alone and lacks a portion of them. The sample consists of 120,000 to 150,000 clones, about 87% of them appearing once. The ends lost 0 bases at V and 4 bases at J; junction bases unmatched: 10. The CDR3 length is 16 residues. Germline V CDR1 and CDR2: SGDLS, YYNGEE. Input material: peripheral blood. The chain is built from TRBV9 and TRBJ2-7, with TRBD2 identical over 7 bases. This clonotype was obtained from a woman between 50 and 59 years old with acute or convalescent COVID-19. The CDR3 DNA reads TGTGCCAGCAGCGTAGACTGGAGGGAGGGCAGTTACGAGCAGTACTTC. Residues: CASSVDWREGSYEQYF.